One sample yielded the 13 T cell receptor beta chains listed below, sequenced in a study of blood T cell repertoires in COVID-19. Generated by immunoSEQ multiplex PCR, the TCRdb table keeps only in-frame clones and is missing some. Here the sample spans around 190,000 clones, around 80% being singletons. Sample: peripheral blood. These receptors all stem from a woman in her fifties or sixties with COVID-19, enrolled during active disease.

The genes are TRBV23-1 and TRBJ2-3; D possibly corresponds to TRBD2 (6 bases). TRBV23-1 is an ORF, with its function uncertain. Trimming removed 9 bases from V and 8 bases from J, with 12 bases in between. CDR3 length: 11 residues. CDR3 protein: CASPTGVTQYF. The CDR3 DNA follows: TGCGCCAGTCCGACGGGGGTTACGCAGTATTTT.

V gene TRBV19 combines with J gene TRBJ2-5; possibly TRBD1 for D (5 bases). The V gene's germline CDR1 is LNHDA and CDR2 SQIVND (reference sequence). The CDR3 runs to 14 residues. V was clipped by 3 bases and J by 3 bases, with 11 bases between them. This chain's CDR3 is CASSIGGREETQYF. As DNA, the CDR3 is TGTGCCAGTAGTATTGGTGGCAGGGAAGAGACCCAGTACTTC.

In this sample, this clone turned up once. V is TRBV6-5 and J is TRBJ2-2; TRBD1 is a possible D gene (5 bases). Germline V lookup: CDR1 MNHEY, CDR2 SVGAGI. The CDR3 sequence is 16 residues long. The germline V and J ends were trimmed by 4 bases and 4 bases, with 16 bases remaining between them. CDR3 loop: CASSSKKGPSTGELFF. CDR3 coding DNA: TGTGCCAGCAGTTCGAAAAAGGGGCCTAGCACCGGGGAGCTGTTTTTT.

A single count supports this clone. The genes are TRBV2 and TRBJ2-1, with 10 bases aligning to TRBD2. The germline V gene has CDR1 SNHLY and CDR2 FYNNEI. The junction had 4 bases not matched to a gene; V was cut back by 1 base and J by 10 bases. This CDR3 spans 14 amino acids. The CDR3 here is CASSEGASGREQFF. The CDR3, as DNA: TGTGCCAGCAGTGAAGGTGCTAGCGGGAGAGAGCAGTTCTTC.

V and J are TRBV7-8 and TRBJ2-1; 13 bases align to TRBD2. Germline V gene lookup returns CDR1 SGHVS and CDR2 FQNEAQ. CDR3 length: 15 amino acids. Germline trimming cut 3 bases from V and 4 bases from J; bases unmatched to any gene: 0. This chain's CDR3 is CASSLGLAGYNEQFF. Here the CDR3 DNA reads TGTGCCAGCAGCTTGGGACTAGCGGGGTACAATGAGCAGTTCTTC.

The chain employs TRBV28 and TRBJ2-1; TRBD2 matches at 10 bases. Germline V gives CDR1 MDHEN, CDR2 SYDVKM. J was trimmed by 9 bases and V by 5 bases; bases with no gene match: 10. The CDR3 covers 15 residues. The CDR3 DNA reads as TGTGCCAGCAGTGTCTGGAGCGGGAGGGAGGGTGAGCAGTTCTTC. Translated: CASSVWSGREGEQFF.

This chain connects TRBV23-1 to TRBJ1-6; possibly TRBD1 for D (5 bases). TRBV23-1 is marked as an open reading frame, function uncertain. This CDR3 spans 18 amino acids. The V gene lost 3 bases and the J gene lost 9 bases, with 24 bases spanning the gap. CDR3 DNA: TGCGCCAGCAGTCACGGCAGGGTCCCACCGGCACCGGGTTCACCCCTCCACTTT. Protein sequence: CASSHGRVPPAPGSPLHF.

This clone was observed once. J is TRBJ2-7 and V is TRBV7-2; 7 nucleotides align to TRBD1. The CDR3 loop spans 13 amino acids. V shed 6 bases and J 6 bases; nucleotides not matched to a gene: 8. The germline gives CDR1 SGHTA, CDR2 FQGNSA. CDR3: CASRRGQLGEQYF. Written as DNA, the CDR3 is TGTGCCAGCAGACGGGGACAGCTGGGCGAGCAGTACTTC.

The chain employs TRBV5-6 and TRBJ2-1, with 12 bases matching TRBD2. V trimming: 1 base; J trimming: 5 bases; junction bases outside the gene matches: 7. CDR1 and CDR2 (germline): SGHDT, YYEEEE. The CDR3 runs 17 residues. CDR3 in amino acids: CASSLLLAGGPNNEQFF. The CDR3 DNA reads as TGTGCCAGCAGCTTGCTTCTAGCGGGAGGGCCCAACAATGAGCAGTTCTTC.

The chain uses TRBV18 and TRBJ2-7, with TRBD1 matching over 8 bases. With 4 bases clipped from V and 2 bases from J, the junction kept 10 bases outside the gene matches. The CDR3 loop spans 16 amino acids. In germline, CDR1 is KGHSH, CDR2 LQKENI. CDR3 coding DNA: TGTGCCAGCTCACTTGGGTTCGGGACAGGAGCCTACGAGCAGTACGTC. It translates to CASSLGFGTGAYEQYV.

This chain links TRBV18 with TRBJ1-2, with D perhaps TRBD1 (5 bases). V lost 4 bases to trimming and J lost 3 bases, with 12 bases between them. The CDR3 consists of 14 residues. CDR1 is KGHSH and CDR2 is LQKENI in the germline V gene. CDR3 DNA: TGTGCCAGCTCACAACTCGACAGCCACTATGGCTACACCTTC. Protein: CASSQLDSHYGYTF.

This chain links TRBV28 with TRBJ2-5, with D tentatively TRBD1 (6 bases). CDR3 length: 14 residues. With 2 bases removed from V and 2 bases from J, the gap between germline ends came to 9 bases. Germline V gives CDR1 MDHEN, CDR2 SYDVKM. CDR3 amino acids: CASSLRGKQETQYF. CDR3 nucleotide sequence: TGTGCCAGCAGTTTAAGGGGGAAACAAGAGACCCAGTACTTC.

The rearrangement joins TRBV6-5 to TRBJ2-2, with D hard to call. V lost 6 bases and J 1 base, leaving 12 bases between the germline ends. CDR3 length: 15 residues. Germline V CDR1 and CDR2: MNHEY, SVGAGI. DNA for the CDR3: TGTGCCAGCAGCCCCGTCGGTTTGAACACCGGGGAGCTGTTTTTT. Translating it yields CASSPVGLNTGELFF.